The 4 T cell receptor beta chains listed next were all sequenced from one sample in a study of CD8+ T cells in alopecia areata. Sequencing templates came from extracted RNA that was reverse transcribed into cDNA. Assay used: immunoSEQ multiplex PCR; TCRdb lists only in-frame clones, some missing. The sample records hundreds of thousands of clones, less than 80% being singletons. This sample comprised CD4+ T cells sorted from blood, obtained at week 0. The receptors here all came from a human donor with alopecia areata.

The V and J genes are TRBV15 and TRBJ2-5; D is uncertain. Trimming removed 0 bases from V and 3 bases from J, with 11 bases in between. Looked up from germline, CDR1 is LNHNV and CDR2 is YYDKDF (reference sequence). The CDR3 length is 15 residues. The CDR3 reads CATSRDLSYEETQYF. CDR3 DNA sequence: TGTGCCACCAGCAGAGATCTAAGCTACGAAGAGACCCAGTACTTC.

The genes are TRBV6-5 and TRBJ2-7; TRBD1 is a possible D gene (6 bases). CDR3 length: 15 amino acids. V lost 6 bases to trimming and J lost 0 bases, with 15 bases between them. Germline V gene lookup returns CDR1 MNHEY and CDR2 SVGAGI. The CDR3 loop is CASRPQGLSSYEQYF. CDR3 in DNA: TGTGCCAGCAGGCCACAGGGTTTGAGCTCCTACGAGCAGTACTTC.

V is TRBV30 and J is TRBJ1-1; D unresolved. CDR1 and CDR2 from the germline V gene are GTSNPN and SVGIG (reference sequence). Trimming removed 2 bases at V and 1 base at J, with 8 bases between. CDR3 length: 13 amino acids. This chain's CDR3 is CAWSHQGNTEAFF. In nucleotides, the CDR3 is TGTGCCTGGAGTCACCAAGGGAACACTGAAGCTTTCTTT.

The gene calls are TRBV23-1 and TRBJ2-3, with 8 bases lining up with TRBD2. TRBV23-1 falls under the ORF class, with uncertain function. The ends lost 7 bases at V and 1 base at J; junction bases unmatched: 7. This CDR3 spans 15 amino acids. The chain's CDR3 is CASTPGGGRTDTQYF. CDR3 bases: TGCGCCAGCACCCCGGGGGGGGGACGCACAGATACGCAGTATTTT.